This T cell receptor beta chain was documented in a study of T cells in localized non-small cell lung cancer. Study findings and constraints: T cell clonality was highest in uninvolved adjacent lung, above tumor.

Details on this clone: Its antigen is still unknown.

Libraries were prepared by immunoSEQ multiplex PCR; TCRdb keeps only in-frame clonotypes and omits some of them. The sample lists fewer than 40,000 clones, around 84% seen once, with about 38% in the top ten. V lost 4 bases to trimming and J lost 1 base, with 14 bases between them. The germline V gene has CDR1 SGHNT and CDR2 YYREEE (reference sequence). The CDR3 length is 15 residues. The origin of this receptor is a male donor at least 60 years old with stage II squamous cell lung carcinoma. The chain carries TRBV5-4 and TRBJ1-1; D may be TRBD1 (6 bases). This specimen consisted of peripheral blood, obtained before any cancer treatment. The CDR3 bases are TGTGCCAGCAGCGGACAGACAAAATCGAACACTGAAGCTTTCTTT. Amino acid sequence: CASSGQTKSNTEAFF.